A single sample gave rise to the 5 T cell receptor beta chains below, sequenced in a study of read filtering for tumor transcriptome and immune sequencing. The library was built from 400 ng RNA with molecular barcoded adaptors for alpha/delta and beta/gamma chains. TCRdb redid the calling of the reads with MiXCR, one entry per CDR3 protein. The data contain 50,000 or so distinct CDR3 sequences, over 9.5% of them singletons. Sequenced input: a population of CD138-negative cells sorted from bone marrow. The receptors stem from a donor at least 40 years old with multiple myeloma.

This clonotype was seen ten or more times. The chain recombines TRBV12-3 or TRBV12-4 with TRBJ2-7, with D unresolved. This CDR3 region has 15 residues. V lost 5 bases and J lost 3, with 17 bases in between. The CDR3: CASSTGGQTYYEQYF. Here the CDR3 DNA reads TGTGCCAGCAGTACGGGTGGCCAGACTTACTACGAGCAGTACTTC.

This clonotype was counted at least ten times. The chain combines TRBV18 with TRBJ2-5, with TRBD2 matching 11 bases. Germline lookup yields CDR1 KGHSH and CDR2 LQKENI. J lost 2 bases, V lost 1 base, and 3 bases had no gene match. The CDR3 totals 16 residues. The DNA of the CDR3 is TGTGCCAGCTCACCACGACTAGCGGGGTTACAAGAGACCCAGTACTTC. Translation: CASSPRLAGLQETQYF.

The table lists this clonotype with a count of one. The genes are TRBV20-1 and TRBJ2-7; no reliable D call. This CDR3 comprises 12 residues. The V and J ends lost 4 bases and 0 bases respectively, with 7 bases between them. In germline, CDR1 is DFQATT, CDR2 SNEGSKA (reference sequence). Here the CDR3 reads CSAMKSSYEQYF. The CDR3 DNA is TGCAGTGCTATGAAGAGCTCCTACGAGCAGTACTTC.

This clonotype turned up a few times. This chain uses TRBV6-2 or TRBV6-3 with TRBJ2-1, with 11 bases identical to TRBD2. Per the germline V gene, CDR1 is MNHEY and CDR2 is SVGEGT. The CDR3 spans 14 residues. V was clipped by 2 bases and J by 9 bases; unmatched bases: 3. Here the CDR3 DNA reads TGTGCCAGCAGTTACCTAGCGGGAGGTTCTGAGCAGTTCTTC. It yields the protein CASSYLAGGSEQFF.

At least ten counts were recorded for this clonotype. V usage is TRBV5-1 and J usage is TRBJ2-2, with TRBD2 identical over 9 bases. Trimming at V came to 2 bases and at J to 6 bases, leaving 5 bases not matched to a gene. The CDR3 sequence is 15 residues long. CDR1 SGHRS and CDR2 YFSETQ come from the germline V gene. CDR3 bases: TGCGCCAGCAGCTTAAGAAGCGGGAGGCCCGGGGAGCTGTTTTTT. This sequence encodes CASSLRSGRPGELFF.